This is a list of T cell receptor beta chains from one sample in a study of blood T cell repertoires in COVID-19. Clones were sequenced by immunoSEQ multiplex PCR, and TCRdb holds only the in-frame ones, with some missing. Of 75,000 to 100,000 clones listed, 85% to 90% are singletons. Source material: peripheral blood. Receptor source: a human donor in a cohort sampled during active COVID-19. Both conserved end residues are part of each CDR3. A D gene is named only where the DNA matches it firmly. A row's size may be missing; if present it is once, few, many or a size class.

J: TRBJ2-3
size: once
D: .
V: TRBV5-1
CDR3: CASSRDGLQGTDTQYF
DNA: TGCGCCAGCAGTCGTGATGGGCTACAGGGCACAGATACGCAGTATTTT

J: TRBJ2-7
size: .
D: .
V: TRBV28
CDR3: CASSPIEVDYEQYF
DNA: TGTGCCAGCAGTCCGATCGAGGTCGACTACGAGCAGTACTTC

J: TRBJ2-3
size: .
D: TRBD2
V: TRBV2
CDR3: CATSIAGGLDTQYF
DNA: TGTGCCACCTCGATAGCGGGGGGGCTAGATACGCAGTATTTT

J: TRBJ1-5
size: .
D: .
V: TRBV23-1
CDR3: CASSHAPRDTISNQPQHF
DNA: TGCGCCAGCAGTCACGCGCCCCGGGACACAATTAGCAATCAGCCCCAGCATTTT

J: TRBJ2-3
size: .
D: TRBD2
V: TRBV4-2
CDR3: CASSQDRVSGGVQGTQYF
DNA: TGTGCCAGCAGCCAAGATCGGGTTAGCGGGGGGGTGCAAGGTACGCAGTATTTT

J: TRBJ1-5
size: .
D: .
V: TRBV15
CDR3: CATSRAGQYSNQPQHF
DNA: TGTGCCACCAGCAGAGCTGGACAATATAGCAATCAGCCCCAGCATTTT

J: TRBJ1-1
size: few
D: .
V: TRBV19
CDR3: CASSLQDSFEAFF
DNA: TGTGCCAGTAGTCTCCAGGACAGCTTCGAAGCTTTCTTT

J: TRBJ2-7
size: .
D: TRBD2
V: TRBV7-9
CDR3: CASSSLAPLTYEQYF
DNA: TGTGCCAGCAGCTCACTAGCGCCTCTAACCTACGAGCAGTACTTC

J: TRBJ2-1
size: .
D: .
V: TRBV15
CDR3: CATSRGPLGPTYNEQFF
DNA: TGTGCCACCAGCAGAGGGCCCCTAGGTCCCACCTACAATGAGCAGTTCTTC

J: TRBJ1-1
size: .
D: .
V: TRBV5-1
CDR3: CASSLAGFLDTEAFF
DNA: TGCGCCAGCAGCTTGGCCGGGTTCTTAGACACTGAAGCTTTCTTT

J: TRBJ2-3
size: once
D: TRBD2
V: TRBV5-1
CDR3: CASSPGLALAMATDTQYF
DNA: TGCGCCAGCAGCCCGGGACTAGCCCTAGCTATGGCAACAGATACGCAGTATTTT

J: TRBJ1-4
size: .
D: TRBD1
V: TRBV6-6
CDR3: CASSYPGRTGDEKLFF
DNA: TGTGCCAGCAGTTACCCCGGGAGGACAGGGGATGAAAAACTGTTTTTT

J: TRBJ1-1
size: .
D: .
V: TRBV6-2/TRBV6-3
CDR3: CASSRTLSGVGANTEAFF
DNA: TGTGCCAGCAGTCGGACCCTCTCCGGGGTCGGAGCCAACACTGAAGCTTTCTTT

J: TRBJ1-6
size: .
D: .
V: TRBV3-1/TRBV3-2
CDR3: CASSPADRINSPLHF
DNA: TGTGCCAGCAGCCCAGCCGACAGAATAAATTCACCCCTCCACTTT

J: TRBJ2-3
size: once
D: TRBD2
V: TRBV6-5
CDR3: CASITSGGATDTQYF
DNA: TGTGCCAGCATTACTAGCGGGGGGGCCACAGATACGCAGTATTTT

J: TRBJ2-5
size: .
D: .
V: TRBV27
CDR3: CASSSQGPYQETQYF
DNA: TGTGCCAGCAGTTCCCAGGGCCCGTACCAAGAGACCCAGTACTTC

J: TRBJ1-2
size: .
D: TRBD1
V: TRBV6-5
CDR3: CASRGQGLVYGYTF
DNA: TGTGCCAGCAGGGGACAGGGATTGGTCTATGGCTACACCTTC

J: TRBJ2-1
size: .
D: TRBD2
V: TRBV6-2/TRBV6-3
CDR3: CASSYGAGGPVTYNEQFF
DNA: TGTGCCAGCAGTTACGGAGCGGGGGGGCCCGTAACCTACAATGAGCAGTTCTTC

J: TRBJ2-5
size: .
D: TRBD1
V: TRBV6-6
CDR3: CASSVTGLVETQYF
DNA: TGTGCCAGCAGTGTGACAGGGTTGGTGGAGACCCAGTACTTC

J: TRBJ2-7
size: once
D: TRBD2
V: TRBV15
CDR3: CATSRAASGRHEQYF
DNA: TGTGCCACCAGCAGAGCGGCTAGCGGGAGACACGAGCAGTACTTC

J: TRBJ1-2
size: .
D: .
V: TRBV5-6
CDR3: CASSLESIYGYTF
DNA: TGTGCCAGCAGCTTGGAGAGTATCTATGGCTACACCTTC

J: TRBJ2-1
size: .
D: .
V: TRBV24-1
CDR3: CATSQKGWEQFF
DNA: TGTGCCACCAGTCAAAAGGGGTGGGAGCAGTTCTTC

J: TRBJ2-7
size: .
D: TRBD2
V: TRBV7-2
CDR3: CASSLFGLAASYEQYF
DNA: TGTGCCAGCAGCTTATTTGGACTAGCGGCCTCCTACGAGCAGTACTTC

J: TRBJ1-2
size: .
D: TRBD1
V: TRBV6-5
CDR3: CASRGGTGYGYTF
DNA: TGTGCCAGCAGAGGAGGGACAGGCTATGGCTACACCTTC

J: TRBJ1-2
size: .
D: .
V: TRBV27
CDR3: CASSFRGSYGYTF
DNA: TGTGCCAGCAGTTTCCGGGGTTCATATGGCTACACCTTC

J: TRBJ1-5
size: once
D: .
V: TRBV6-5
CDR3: CASSGGGSNQPQHF
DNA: TGTGCCAGCAGCGGGGGGGGTAGCAATCAGCCCCAGCATTTT

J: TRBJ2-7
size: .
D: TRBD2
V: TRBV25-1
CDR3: CASSLAGGSYEQYF
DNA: TGTGCCAGCAGTCTAGCGGGGGGGTCCTACGAGCAGTACTTC